The present T cell receptor beta chain was sequenced within a study of T cells in Graves' hyperthyroidism and ophthalmopathy. With regard to this clonotype: What it binds is unknown.

General study results and limits: Ophthalmopathy cases were set apart from stable hyperthyroidism by a 13 V-J model.

There were TCR beta CDR3 regions amplified from RNA transcripts. Carried out on the TCR CDR3, a first-round RT-PCR used the HTBI primer set. TCRdb reprocessed the multiplex PCR reads via MiXCR and lists one record per CDR3 protein. The table shows 660,000 or so distinct CDR3 sequences, with roughly 20% occurring only once. Trimming cost V 9 bases and J 6 bases; bases outside gene matches: 11. The CDR3 covers 15 residues. Germline V gives CDR1 MNHEY, CDR2 SMNVEV (reference sequence). The chain links TRBV27 to TRBJ1-1; 12 nucleotides align to TRBD1. The receptor comes from a man younger than 40 with Graves' ophthalmopathy. Sequencing was done on a sample of blood. CDR3 amino acids: CASSRGTGGKAEAFF. In nucleotides, the CDR3 is TGTGCCAGTAGCCGGGGGACAGGGGGCAAGGCTGAAGCTTTCTTT.